The subject of this entry is one T cell receptor beta chain. Its specificity is unknown. This may come from a read error, since a much larger clone is one base off. The data originate from a study of shared clonotypes between healthy human individuals. Study conclusions and caveats: A handful of donors had approximately 4.6% of their naive CD4 clonotypes in common. Naive subsets generally exceeded memory subsets in estimated richness.

The assay was carried out at the deep level. Genomic DNA belonging to each subset was distributed in equal measure over several immunoSEQ plates. TCRdb's table, derived via immunoSEQ multiplex PCR, lists solely in-frame clones and lacks some. This sample carries about 1 million clones, around four fifths of them seen once, and the ten largest clones take 1.4% to 1.5%. The CDR3 is 14 residues long. V was shortened by 3 bases and J by 1 base, with 9 bases between the two germline ends. Germline V CDR1 and CDR2: SGHVS, FNYEAQ. This receptor was taken from a man between 18 and 35 years old in good health. The sample comprised memory CD4+ T cells sorted from blood. Subset in this sample: CD45RA-negative fraction. J is TRBJ1-1 and V is TRBV7-6; D perhaps matches TRBD1 (6 bases). CDR3 sequence reads: CASSFGRGNTEAFF. The DNA for the CDR3 is TGTGCCAGCAGCTTTGGCAGGGGGAACACTGAAGCTTTCTTT. The full variable domain, rest sourced from reference TRBV7-6 and TRBJ1-1, is GAGVSQSPRYKVTKRGQDVALRCDPISGHVSLYWYRQALGQGPEFLTYFNYEAQQDKSGLPNDRFSAERPEGSISTLTIQRTEQRDSAMYRCASSFGRGNTEAFFGQGTRLTVV.